The next 21 T cell receptor beta chains were all read from a single sample in a study of cytomegalovirus exposure and HLA in healthy donors. Some clones are missing from TCRdb's copy, which holds only in-frame ones; the method was immunoSEQ multiplex PCR. The sample includes around 140,000 clones, 94% of them seen just once. Sequenced sample: PBMCs. The receptors here all came from a man between 18 and 29 years old in good health and CMV-seropositive.

J is TRBJ2-7 and V is TRBV5-1, with D possibly being TRBD1 (6 bases). Between the trimmed V and J ends, which lost 4 bases and 3 bases, there was a span of 17 bases. Germline V lookup: CDR1 SGHRS, CDR2 YFSETQ. This CDR3 has 15 amino acids. The CDR3 sequence is CASSIEGTILYEQYF. For the CDR3, the DNA is TGCGCCAGCAGCATTGAAGGGACAATCCTCTACGAGCAGTACTTC.

The chain is built from TRBV6-1 and TRBJ2-5; TRBD2 matches 13 bases. This CDR3 contains 15 residues. V gave up 7 bases and J gave up 5 bases; unmatched junction bases: 7. The germline gives CDR1 MNHNS, CDR2 SASEGT. The CDR3 sequence is CASIKGLAGVETQYF. CDR3 coding DNA: TGTGCCAGCATCAAAGGACTAGCGGGAGTGGAGACCCAGTACTTC.

V is TRBV27 and J is TRBJ2-2, with 8 bases fitting TRBD1. The CDR3 extends over 14 amino acids. The V gene end was trimmed by 5 bases and the J gene end by 6 bases; junction bases not matched to a gene: 5. CDR1 MNHEY and CDR2 SMNVEV come from the germline V gene (reference sequence). The CDR3 loop is CASSGSGGPGELFF. The CDR3 bases are TGTGCCAGCAGTGGTTCAGGGGGCCCCGGGGAGCTGTTTTTT.

The rearrangement uses TRBV4-1 and TRBJ2-3; TRBD2 agrees at 9 bases. Germline trimming cut 0 bases from V and 2 bases from J; bases unmatched to any gene: 12. Germline values: CDR1 MGHRA, CDR2 YSYEKL. CDR3 length equals 19 residues. The CDR3 here is CASSQESDLGLAFTDTQYF. Written as DNA, the CDR3 is TGCGCCAGCAGCCAAGAAAGCGATTTAGGACTAGCGTTCACAGATACGCAGTATTTT.

This chain links TRBV11-2 with TRBJ2-3; D uncertain. Germline-derived CDR1 and CDR2 are SGHAT and FQNNGV. The CDR3 loop spans 17 amino acids. Deletions cut 3 bases from V and 4 bases from J, with 20 bases between. CDR3 amino acids: CASSFYFGGGEADTQYF. CDR3 sequence (DNA): TGTGCCAGCAGCTTCTATTTCGGCGGCGGAGAGGCAGATACGCAGTATTTT.

This sequence joins TRBV10-2 and TRBJ2-5; D is ambiguous. The CDR3 runs 14 residues. Germline CDR1 is WSHSY and CDR2 is SAAADI. With 3 bases removed from V and 3 bases from J, the gap between germline ends came to 11 bases. CDR3 DNA: TGCGCCAGCAGTGATAGTAACCCCGAAGAGACCCAGTACTTC. Protein sequence: CASSDSNPEETQYF.

The rearrangement links TRBV11-2 to TRBJ2-5, with a tentative D call TRBD1 (5 bases). Trimming removed 4 bases from V and 4 bases from J, with 10 bases in between. Germline CDR1 is SGHAT and CDR2 is FQNNGV. This CDR3 is 13 amino acids long. The CDR3 DNA follows: TGTGCCAGCAGCTCCAAGGGGTTAGAGACCCAGTACTTC. This encodes CASSSKGLETQYF. Drawing the rest from reference TRBV11-2 and TRBJ2-5, the complete variable domain is EAGVAQSPRYKIIEKRQSVAFWCNPISGHATLYWYQQILGQGPKLLIQFQNNGVVDDSQLPKDRFSAERLKGVDSTLKIQPAKLEDSAVYLCASSSKGLETQYFGPGTRLLVL.

Of note for this clone: Other DNA sequences from this sample encode an identical CDR3 as well. This chain joins TRBV10-3 and TRBJ2-5; TRBD1 matches at 7 bases. Trimming removed 3 bases from V and 5 bases from J; junction bases left unmatched: 0. The CDR3 has 12 amino acids. Germline V gene sequence: CDR1 ENHRY, CDR2 SYGVKD. CDR3 region: CAISEGGETQYF. DNA for the CDR3: TGTGCCATCAGTGAAGGGGGCGAGACCCAGTACTTC.

The gene calls are TRBV27 and TRBJ2-1; 8 bases line up with TRBD2. The CDR3 sequence is 14 residues long. Germline V CDR1 and CDR2: MNHEY, SMNVEV (reference sequence). Unmatched junction bases numbered 6, after V lost 4 bases and J lost 7 bases. The CDR3 loop is CASSWTGGVNEQFF. DNA of the CDR3: TGTGCCAGCAGTTGGACGGGAGGGGTGAATGAGCAGTTCTTC.

The chain joins TRBV18 to TRBJ2-2; TRBD1 might be the D (6 bases). Germline V gene data show CDR1 as KGHSH and CDR2 as LQKENI. Trimming took 3 bases from V and 0 from J, leaving 11 bases between them. This CDR3 is built from 16 residues. In nucleotides, the CDR3 is TGTGCCAGCTCACCCCGGGCAGGGGCGAACACCGGGGAGCTGTTTTTT. Translating gives CASSPRAGANTGELFF.

In its sample, this clone was seen once. The chain couples TRBV28 to TRBJ2-2; weak D call: TRBD1 (6 bases). The CDR3 is 14 amino acids. Germline assignment: CDR1 MDHEN and CDR2 SYDVKM. V dropped 6 bases and J dropped 1 base, with 9 bases sitting between them. In DNA form, the CDR3 reads TGTGCCAGCAGATCACAGGGGAACACCGGGGAGCTGTTTTTT. It specifies CASRSQGNTGELFF.

The rearrangement uses TRBV23-1 and TRBJ1-1; the D gene is possibly TRBD1 (6 bases). Being an ORF, TRBV23-1 has a function that is uncertain. With 4 bases removed from V and 5 bases from J, the gap between germline ends came to 11 bases. The CDR3 is 13 amino acids. The CDR3 spells CASSRNRVTEAFF. The CDR3 DNA reads as TGCGCCAGCAGTCGTAACAGGGTTACTGAAGCTTTCTTT.

This sequence joins TRBV4-1 and TRBJ1-3; D gene uncertain. The CDR3 is 13 residues long. The germline V and J ends were trimmed by 0 bases and 4 bases, with 4 bases remaining between them. Germline V lookup: CDR1 MGHRA, CDR2 YSYEKL. CDR3 DNA sequence: TGCGCCAGCAGCCAAGATTCAGGAAACACCATATATTTT. Translating gives CASSQDSGNTIYF.

The V gene is TRBV29-1, the J gene TRBJ2-1, with 11 nucleotides matching TRBD2. V gave up 4 bases and J gave up 6 bases; unmatched junction bases: 8. CDR1 SQVTM and CDR2 ANQGSEA come from the germline V gene. The CDR3 is 15 amino acids. CDR3 in DNA: TGCAGCGTTGCCCTACTAGCGGGAGTCAGCAATGAGCAGTTCTTC. Amino acid sequence: CSVALLAGVSNEQFF.

CDR3: CASSQLADSYNEQFF. The DNA for the CDR3 is TGTGCCAGCAGCCAATTAGCGGACTCCTACAATGAGCAGTTCTTC. This rearrangement joins TRBV4-2 to TRBJ2-1, with D tentatively TRBD2 (6 bases). CDR1 and CDR2 from the germline V gene are LGHNA and YNFKEQ. The CDR3 totals 15 residues. Deletions cut 2 bases from V and 0 bases from J, with 8 bases between.

The chain recombines TRBV25-1 with TRBJ1-1; TRBD1 matches at 8 bases. The germline CDR1 and CDR2 sequences are MGHDK and SYGVNS. The V gene end was trimmed by 2 bases and the J gene end by 3 bases; junction bases not matched to a gene: 5. This CDR3 comprises 15 residues. The CDR3 coding sequence is TGTGCCAGCAGTGAACCCGGACAGGGCGACACTGAAGCTTTCTTT. Residues: CASSEPGQGDTEAFF.

The rearrangement uses TRBV9 and TRBJ2-1, with D tentatively TRBD2 (6 bases). The germline V gene encodes CDR1 SGDLS and CDR2 YYNGEE. This CDR3 spans 15 amino acids. Trimming left V 4 bases short and J 4 bases short, with 15 bases between. The DNA for the CDR3 is TGTGCCAGCAGCCCGTCCGGGACTCCTTACAATGAGCAGTTCTTC. It encodes CASSPSGTPYNEQFF.

V usage is TRBV5-1 and J usage is TRBJ1-4; 9 positions agree with TRBD1. The germline gives CDR1 SGHRS, CDR2 YFSETQ. The V gene end was trimmed by 0 bases and the J gene end by 7 bases; junction bases not matched to a gene: 4. The CDR3 runs 15 residues. CDR3 residues: CASSLDLTGGEKLFF. In DNA form, the CDR3 reads TGCGCCAGCAGCTTGGATCTGACAGGGGGTGAAAAACTGTTTTTT.

This clone was seen a single time. This chain uses TRBV28 with TRBJ1-2, with D unresolved. CDR3 length: 12 amino acids. Germline-derived CDR1 and CDR2 are MDHEN and SYDVKM. V dropped 2 bases and J dropped 3 bases, with 4 bases sitting between them. The CDR3 DNA sequence: TGTGCCAGCAGTTTAGGAGACTATGGCTACACCTTC. Its translation is CASSLGDYGYTF.

The chain links TRBV5-1 to TRBJ2-7, with 7 bases matching TRBD1. V shed 1 base and J 4 bases; nucleotides not matched to a gene: 11. The CDR3 covers 16 residues. Germline V gene data show CDR1 as SGHRS and CDR2 as YFSETQ. CDR3 in amino acids: CASSLSHRDSSYEQYF. The DNA for the CDR3 is TGCGCCAGCAGCTTGTCCCACCGGGACAGTTCTTACGAGCAGTACTTC.

This chain uses TRBV11-1 with TRBJ2-3, with D unclear. This CDR3 has 11 amino acids. Per germline, CDR1 SGHAT and CDR2 FQDESV (reference sequence). Trimming left V 5 bases short and J 3 bases short, with 3 bases between. CDR3 region: CASSQTDTQYF. The CDR3 DNA sequence: TGTGCCAGCAGCCAAACAGATACGCAGTATTTT.